Presented here are 11 T cell receptor beta chains from one specimen sequenced in a study of graft-versus-host responses after intestinal transplantation. Their cognate antigens are unknown. Produced via immunoSEQ multiplex PCR; TCRdb's table is partial and in-frame only. The sample shows about 85,000 clones, approximately 80% of them seen only once. The sequences come from unstimulated CD4+ T cells sorted from spleen or lymph node cells, collected before intestinal transplant. The receptors come from a human donor who received an intestinal transplant.

The V call is TRBV7-7, the J call TRBJ1-5; D is possibly TRBD1 (5 bases). CDR1 is SSHAT and CDR2 is FNYEAQ in the germline V gene (reference sequence). The CDR3 is 17 residues long. The CDR3 region is CARIPKAGLYSNQPQHF. For the CDR3, the DNA is TGTGCTAGAATTCCGAAAGCAGGGCTTTATAGCAATCAGCCCCAGCATTTT.

This chain joins TRBV1 and TRBJ2-1; TRBD1, the table's D call, was not compared with the DNA. TRBV1 is deemed a pseudogene. This CDR3 spans 18 amino acids. CDR3 protein: CTSSQDGQPPSSYNEQFF. The CDR3 nucleotides read TGCACCAGCAGCCAAGATGGACAGCCCCCGAGCTCCTACAATGAGCAGTTCTTC.

V is TRBV19 and J is TRBJ2-1; D call uncertain. This CDR3 is built from 12 residues. Trimming left V 10 bases short and J 6 bases short, with 13 bases between. Germline V gene lookup returns CDR1 LNHDA and CDR2 SQIVND (reference sequence). The CDR3 bases are TGTGCCACCAAAGGAGATTTCAATGAGCAGTTCTTC. Translated, it gives CATKGDFNEQFF.

This chain links TRBV5-4 with TRBJ2-7, with 7 bases lining up with TRBD1. CDR1 and CDR2 (germline): SGHNT, YYREEE (reference sequence). J gave up 3 bases and V 4 bases, and 10 bases lay outside the gene matches. This CDR3 spans 15 amino acids. CDR3 DNA sequence: TGTGCCAGCAGCCTGGCACCCGGGACAGACTACGAGCAGTACTTC. Amino acids: CASSLAPGTDYEQYF.

This clone was found a few times. This sequence joins TRBV4-2 and TRBJ1-3; 7 positions match TRBD1. The junction had 6 bases not matched to a gene; V was cut back by 4 bases and J by 0 bases. The germline V gene encodes CDR1 LGHNA and CDR2 YNFKEQ. This CDR3 has 16 residues. The CDR3 sequence is CASSRRGGPSGNTIYF. DNA of the CDR3: TGTGCCAGCAGCCGCCGAGGGGGCCCCTCTGGAAACACCATATATTTT.

The chain couples TRBV6-4 to TRBJ1-1, with 8 bases aligning to TRBD1. The CDR3 has 13 residues. V shed 2 bases and J 10 bases; nucleotides not matched to a gene: 6. The germline V gene has CDR1 MRHNA and CDR2 SNTAGT. The CDR3 bases are TGTGCCAGCAGTGACGCCAGGACAGGGATAGCTTTCTTT. Its translation is CASSDARTGIAFF.

This clone was seen more than once but under ten times. The chain carries TRBV30 and TRBJ2-3, with TRBD1 as a possible D gene (6 bases). CDR1 GTSNPN and CDR2 SVGIG come from the germline V gene (reference sequence). The CDR3 consists of 15 residues. Between the trimmed V and J ends, which lost 3 bases and 6 bases, there was a span of 19 bases. The CDR3 region is CAWRPGHLTEDTQYF. The CDR3 coding sequence is TGTGCCTGGAGGCCGGGACACCTTACGGAGGATACGCAGTATTTT. Based on the CDR3 plus reference TRBV30 and TRBJ2-3, the full variable domain is SQTIHQWPATLVQPVGSPLSLECTVEGTSNPNLYWYRQAAGRGLQLLFYSVGIGQISSEVPQNLSASRPQDRQFILSSKKLLLSDSGFYLCAWRPGHLTEDTQYFGPGTRLTVL.

This chain joins TRBV29-1 and TRBJ2-5; 7 nucleotides agree with TRBD2. The CDR3 consists of 11 residues. In germline, CDR1 is SQVTM, CDR2 ANQGSEA. V was pared by 2 bases and J by 9 bases, with 3 bases of the junction left unmatched. The CDR3 nucleotides read TGCAGCGTTGAACGGGGAGGGCCCCAGTACTTC. It codes for CSVERGGPQYF.

The CDR3 is CASGSGSNYEQFF. The CDR3 DNA reads TGTGCTAGTGGAAGCGGGAGTAATTATGAGCAGTTCTTC. The J gene is TRBJ2-1, the V gene TRBV12-5; 8 bases agree with TRBD2. This CDR3 is 13 amino acids long. V trimming: 6 bases; J trimming: 8 bases; junction bases outside the gene matches: 6. Per germline, CDR1 LGHNT and CDR2 FRNRAP.

The gene calls are TRBV11-2 and TRBJ1-5; 9 bases line up with TRBD1. Germline assignment: CDR1 SGHAT and CDR2 FQNNGV. V lost 5 bases, J lost 3 bases, and 5 bases stayed unmatched. The CDR3 has 15 residues. In nucleotides, the CDR3 is TGTGCCAGCAGCCGGGGACAGGGTTACAATCAGCCCCAGCATTTT. It specifies CASSRGQGYNQPQHF.

This clone was recorded only once. V gene TRBV2 combines with J gene TRBJ2-1; D unresolved. CDR1 is SNHLY, CDR2 FYNNEI, per germline. The CDR3 covers 11 residues. V gave up 6 bases and J gave up 4 bases, with 4 bases separating them. Here the CDR3 reads CASREYNEQFF. In DNA form, the CDR3 reads TGTGCCAGCAGGGAGTACAATGAGCAGTTCTTC.